This T cell receptor (beta chain) stems from a study of naive and memory T cell subsets (dated by TCRdb to about 2017). In the study overall: An open-source, UMI-based TCR alpha and beta sequencing pipeline was applied to sorted naive and memory peripheral blood T cell subsets. The functional CMV T cell responses agreed completely with IgG serology results. RNA was DNase-treated and reverse transcribed with TCR constant-region primers, mostly using SuperScript III.

From the second PCR step onward, the TCR alpha chain libraries and the TCR beta chain libraries were amplified separately. To determine each donor's CMV status, fresh PBMCs were stimulated overnight with CMV viral lysate, and IFNgamma production from CD4+ T cells was then assessed. CD4 T cells were positively selected using Miltenyi beads, after which CD8 T cells were positively selected from the CD4-negative fraction. After staining for CD3, CD4, CD8, CD45RA, CD27 and a live/dead dye, cells were sorted on a BD Aria II into four subsets based on CD45RA and CD27. A few healthy volunteers provided blood, and each donor's sample was split into CD4 and CD8 T cells and then further divided into four differentiation subsets. Approximately 120 ml of peripheral blood was taken from each donor, and PBMC were separated by density-gradient centrifugation on Ficoll-Paque PLUS. The sorted cells were lysed in RLT buffer, after which RNA was extracted using a Qiagen RNeasy kit and kept at -80 degrees C.

Receptors were amplified or captured by UMI-ligation and nested PCR. The beta constant-region primer was an equimolar mix of two oligonucleotides covering both TRBC1 and TRBC2. The ligated cDNA went through four rounds of PCR with nested alpha and beta constant-region primers together with the SP2 primer. A single-stranded oligonucleotide bearing the SP2 primer plus a 12-nucleotide UMI was ligated onto the 3' end of the cDNA by T4 RNA ligase 1. The ligation reaction was incubated at 16°C for roughly 18-25 hours. PCR2 was usually performed as a SYBR Green qPCR and halted at a preset threshold so that over-amplification would not occur. All purifications after the first were performed with Agencourt AMPure XP magnetic beads. Libraries were quantified by Qubit and checked on a TapeStation, with a main peak expected near 650 bp. Sequencing of the pooled libraries was done on an Illumina MiSeq using v2 2x251 paired-end kits, which typically yielded roughly 0.9-2.2 million reads per sample. Each sample was pooled at about 4 nM, and roughly 5-7.5% PhiX was included to help cluster recognition. The study's own analysis went as follows. Using tag matching that tolerated one base-pair mismatch, Decombinator assigned V and J genes to FASTQ reads that had been processed by Demultiplexor. By using UMIs, Collapsinator corrected both sequencing errors and the frequency errors caused by PCR heterogeneity. CDR3Translator translated TCRs and extracted CDR3s from the conserved cysteine to the FGXG phenylalanine, flagging non-productive sequences. Gini, Shannon entropy and inverse Simpson indices were calculated on repertoires that had been subsampled to equal numbers of UMI-defined TCRs. Within the linear range, a power law was fitted to clonotype abundance distributions using maximum likelihood. When run on a single naive CD8 sample, MIGEC and the pipeline yielded similar UMI counts, similar unique TCR numbers and similar clonal distributions. The repertoires were searched for about 7,000 CMV-associated CDR3 sequences that had been compiled from VDJdb and a published dataset. TCRdb reworked the public reads: Q25 trimming with fastp, MiXCR clone assembly, productive beta chains retained. When rows share a CDR3 protein, they turn into one entry using the most common DNA and genes. The V and J calls and clone size are TCRdb's, not the authors'. The sample records roughly 130,000 distinct CDR3 sequences, about 36% of which are singletons. The top ten clonotypes cover approximately 0.87% of the sample.

As concerns this clonotype: What this receptor recognizes is not known. Per-base qualities were not stored, and no clone one base away is much larger.

On the study overall, not on this receptor specifically: The repertoire findings for the naive and memory subsets could not be validated against a ground truth, as none was available. In both CD4 and CD8 cells, going from naive through CM, EM and EMRA, the Gini index went up while Shannon and inverse Simpson diversity went down. TCR abundance followed a power law whose exponent differed between naive and memory subsets but was consistent across the three individuals. Each clonotype was defined as a single alpha or beta chain sequence rather than as a paired alpha/beta receptor. RNA-based TCR counts may be influenced by expression changes linked to T cell activation and differentiation. Following error correction, more than 95% of naive TCR sequences occurred only once, which made naive abundance distributions much steeper than those of memory subsets.

After removal of 5 bases from V and 4 bases from J, the junction retains 9 bases not matched to a gene. CDR1 is given as MNHEY and CDR2 as SMNVEV, both from the germline V gene (reference sequence). The CDR3 starts with the cysteine, ends with the phenylalanine, and has 16 residues. The DNA shown is the 48-base CDR3, in frame from base 1. The TCR comes from a human donor in good health. The rearrangement joined TRBV27 to TRBJ2-1; 9 bases in between match TRBD2. The sample taken for sequencing was central memory CD4+ T cells from blood. What the cell subset or site label conveys for this sample: central memory, CD45RA- CD27+. The DNA reads as follows: TGTGCCAGCAGTCGGGGTGGTAGCGGGAGTTACAATGAGCAGTTCTTC. It is translated as CASSRGGSGSYNEQFF.